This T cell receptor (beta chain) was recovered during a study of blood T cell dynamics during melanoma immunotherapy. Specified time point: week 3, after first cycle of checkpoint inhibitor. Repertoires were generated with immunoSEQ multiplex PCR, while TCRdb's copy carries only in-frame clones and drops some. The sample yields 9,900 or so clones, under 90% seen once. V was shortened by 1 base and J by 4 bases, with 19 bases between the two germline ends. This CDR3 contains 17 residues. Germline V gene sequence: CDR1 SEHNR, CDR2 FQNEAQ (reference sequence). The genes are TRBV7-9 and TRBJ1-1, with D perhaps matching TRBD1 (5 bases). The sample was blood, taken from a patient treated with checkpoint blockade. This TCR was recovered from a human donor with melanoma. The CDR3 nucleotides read TGTGCCAGCAGCTTAGAGGGGCGGAGGTCAGGGATCACTGAAGCTTTCTTT. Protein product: CASSLEGRRSGITEAFF.